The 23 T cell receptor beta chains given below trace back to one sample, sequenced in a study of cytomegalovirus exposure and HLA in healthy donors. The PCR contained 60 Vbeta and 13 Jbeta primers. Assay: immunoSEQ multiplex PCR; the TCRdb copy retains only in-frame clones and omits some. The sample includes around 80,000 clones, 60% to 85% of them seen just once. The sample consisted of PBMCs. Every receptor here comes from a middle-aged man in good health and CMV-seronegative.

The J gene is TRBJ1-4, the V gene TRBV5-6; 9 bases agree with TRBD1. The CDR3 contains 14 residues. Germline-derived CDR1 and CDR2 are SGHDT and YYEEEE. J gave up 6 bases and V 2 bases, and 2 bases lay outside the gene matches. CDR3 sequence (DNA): TGTGCCAGCAGCTTCTGGGACAGGGATGAAAAACTGTTTTTT. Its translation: CASSFWDRDEKLFF.

CDR3 loop: CASSRDRGFYGYTF. The CDR3 DNA reads as TGTGCCAGCTCCCGGGACAGGGGATTCTATGGCTACACCTTC. The rearrangement links TRBV18 to TRBJ1-2; 10 nucleotides line up with TRBD1. This CDR3 has 14 residues. With V trimmed by 6 bases and J by 4 bases, 5 bases remained unmatched. The V gene's germline CDR1 is KGHSH and CDR2 LQKENI.

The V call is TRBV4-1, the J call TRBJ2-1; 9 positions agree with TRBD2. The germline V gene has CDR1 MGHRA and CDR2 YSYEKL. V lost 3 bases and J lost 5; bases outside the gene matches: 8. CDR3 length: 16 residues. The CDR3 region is CASSQEWLAGNNEQFF. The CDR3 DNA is TGCGCCAGCAGCCAGGAGTGGCTAGCGGGAAACAATGAGCAGTTCTTC.

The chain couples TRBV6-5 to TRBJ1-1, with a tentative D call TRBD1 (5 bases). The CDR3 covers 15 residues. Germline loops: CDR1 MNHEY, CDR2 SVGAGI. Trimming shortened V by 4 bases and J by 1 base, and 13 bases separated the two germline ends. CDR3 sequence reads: CASSSRTGGNTEAFF. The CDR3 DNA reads TGTGCCAGCAGTTCGAGGACGGGGGGGAACACTGAAGCTTTCTTT.

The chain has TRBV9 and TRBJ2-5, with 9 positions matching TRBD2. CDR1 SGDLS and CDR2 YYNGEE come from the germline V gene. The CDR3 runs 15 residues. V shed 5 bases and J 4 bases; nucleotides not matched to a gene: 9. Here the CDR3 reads CASSGGLAGRETQYF. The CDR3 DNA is TGTGCCAGCAGTGGGGGACTAGCTGGGAGAGAGACCCAGTACTTC. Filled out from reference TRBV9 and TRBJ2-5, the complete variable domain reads DSGVTQTPKHLITATGQRVTLRCSPRSGDLSVYWYQQSLDQGLQFLIQYYNGEERAKGNILERFSAQQFPDLHSELNLSSLELGDSALYFCASSGGLAGRETQYFGPGTRLLVL.

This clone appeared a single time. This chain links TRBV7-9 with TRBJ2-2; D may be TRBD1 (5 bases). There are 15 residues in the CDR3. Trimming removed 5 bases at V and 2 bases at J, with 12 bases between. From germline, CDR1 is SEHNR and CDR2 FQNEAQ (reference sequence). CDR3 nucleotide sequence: TGTGCCAGCAGCCTATCGACAGCTAACACCGGGGAGCTGTTTTTT. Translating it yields CASSLSTANTGELFF. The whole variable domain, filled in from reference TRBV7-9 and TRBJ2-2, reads DTGVSQNPRHKITKRGQNVTFRCDPISEHNRLYWYRQTLGQGPEFLTYFQNEAQLEKSRLLSDRFSAERPKGSFSTLEIQRTEQGDSAMYLCASSLSTANTGELFFGEGSRLTVL.

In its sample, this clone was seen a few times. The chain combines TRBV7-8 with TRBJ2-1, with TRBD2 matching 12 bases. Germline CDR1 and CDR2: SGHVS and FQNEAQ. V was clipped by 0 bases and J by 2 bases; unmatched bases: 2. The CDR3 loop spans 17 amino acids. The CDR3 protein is CASSLARLAGAYNEQFF. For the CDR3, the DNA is TGTGCCAGCAGCTTAGCGCGACTAGCGGGGGCCTACAATGAGCAGTTCTTC.

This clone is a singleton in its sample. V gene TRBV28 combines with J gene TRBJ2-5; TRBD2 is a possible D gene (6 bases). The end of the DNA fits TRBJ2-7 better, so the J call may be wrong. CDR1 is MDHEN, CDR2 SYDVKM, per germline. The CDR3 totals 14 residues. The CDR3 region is CASKSGGGSGEQYF. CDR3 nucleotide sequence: TGTGCCAGCAAGTCCGGCGGAGGGTCGGGCGAGCAGTACTTC.

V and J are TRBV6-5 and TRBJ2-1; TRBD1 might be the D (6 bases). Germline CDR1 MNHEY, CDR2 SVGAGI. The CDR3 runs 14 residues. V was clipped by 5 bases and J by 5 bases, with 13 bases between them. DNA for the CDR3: TGTGCCAGCAGTCGCCGGGACATAAACAATGAGCAGTTCTTC. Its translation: CASSRRDINNEQFF.

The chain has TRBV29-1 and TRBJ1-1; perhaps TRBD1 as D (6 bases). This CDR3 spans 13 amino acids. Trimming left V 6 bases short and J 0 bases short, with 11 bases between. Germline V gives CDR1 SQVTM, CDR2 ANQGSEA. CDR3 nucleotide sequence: TGCAGCGTACGACAGGATATGAACACTGAAGCTTTCTTT. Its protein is CSVRQDMNTEAFF.

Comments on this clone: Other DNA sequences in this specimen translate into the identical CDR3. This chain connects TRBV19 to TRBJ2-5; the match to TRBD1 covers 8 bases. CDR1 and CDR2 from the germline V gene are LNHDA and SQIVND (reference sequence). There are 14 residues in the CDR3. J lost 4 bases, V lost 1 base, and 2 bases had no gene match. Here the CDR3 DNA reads TGTGCCAGTAGTATAGGGCAGGGGGCAGAGACCCAGTACTTC. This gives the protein CASSIGQGAETQYF.

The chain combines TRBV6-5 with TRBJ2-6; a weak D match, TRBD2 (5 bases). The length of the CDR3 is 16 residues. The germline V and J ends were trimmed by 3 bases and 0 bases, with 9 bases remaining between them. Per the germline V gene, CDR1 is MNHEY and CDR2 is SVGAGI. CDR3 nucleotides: TGTGCCAGCAGTTATTCGGGGAGCTCTGGGGCCAACGTCCTGACTTTC. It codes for CASSYSGSSGANVLTF.

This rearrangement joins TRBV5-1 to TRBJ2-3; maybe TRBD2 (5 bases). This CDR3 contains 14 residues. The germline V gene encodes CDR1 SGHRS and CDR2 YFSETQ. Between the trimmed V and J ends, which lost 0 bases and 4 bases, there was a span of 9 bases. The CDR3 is CASSLGGVADTQYF. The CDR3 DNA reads TGCGCCAGCAGCTTGGGGGGAGTGGCAGATACGCAGTATTTT.

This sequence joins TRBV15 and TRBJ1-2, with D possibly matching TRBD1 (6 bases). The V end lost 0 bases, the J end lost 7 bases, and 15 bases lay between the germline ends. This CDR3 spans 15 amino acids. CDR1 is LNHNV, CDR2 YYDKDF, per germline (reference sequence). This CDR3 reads CATSRDRTLGGGYTF. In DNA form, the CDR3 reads TGTGCCACCAGCAGAGACAGGACCCTAGGGGGTGGCTACACCTTC. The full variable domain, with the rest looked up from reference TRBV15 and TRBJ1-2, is DAMVIQNPRYQVTQFGKPVTLSCSQTLNHNVMYWYQQKSSQAPKLLFHYYDKDFNNEADTPDNFQSRRPNTSFCFLDIRSPGLGDTAMYLCATSRDRTLGGGYTFGSGTRLTVV.

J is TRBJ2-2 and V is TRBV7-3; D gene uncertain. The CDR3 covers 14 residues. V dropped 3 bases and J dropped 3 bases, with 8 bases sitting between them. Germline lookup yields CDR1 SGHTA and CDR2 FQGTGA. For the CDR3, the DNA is TGTGCCAGCAGCTTCTCTCCGGACACCGGGGAGCTGTTTTTT. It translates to CASSFSPDTGELFF.

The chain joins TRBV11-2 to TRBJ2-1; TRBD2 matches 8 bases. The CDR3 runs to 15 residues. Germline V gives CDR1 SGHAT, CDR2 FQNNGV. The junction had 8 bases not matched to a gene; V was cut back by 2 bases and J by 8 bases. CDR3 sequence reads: CASSLYSGTGDEQFF. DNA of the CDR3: TGTGCCAGCAGCTTATATAGCGGGACGGGCGATGAGCAGTTCTTC.

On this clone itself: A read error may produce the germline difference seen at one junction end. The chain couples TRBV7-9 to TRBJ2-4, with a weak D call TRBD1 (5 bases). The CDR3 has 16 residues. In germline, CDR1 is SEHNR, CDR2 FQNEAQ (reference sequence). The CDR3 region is CASSADLGVGKNSQYF. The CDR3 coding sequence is TGTGCCAGCAGCGCAGACCTAGGGGTAGGCAAAAACAGTCAGTACTTC.

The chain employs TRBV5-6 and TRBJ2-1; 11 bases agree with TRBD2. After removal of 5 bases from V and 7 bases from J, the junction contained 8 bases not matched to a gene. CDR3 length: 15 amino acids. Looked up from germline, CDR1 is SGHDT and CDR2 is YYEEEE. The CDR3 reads CASSRTSGSWNEQFF. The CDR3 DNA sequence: TGTGCCAGCAGTCGTACTAGCGGGAGCTGGAATGAGCAGTTCTTC.

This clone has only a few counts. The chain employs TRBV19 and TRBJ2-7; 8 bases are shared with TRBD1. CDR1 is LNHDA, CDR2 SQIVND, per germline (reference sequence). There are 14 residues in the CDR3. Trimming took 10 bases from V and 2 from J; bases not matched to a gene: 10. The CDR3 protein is CATRSDRAPYEQYF. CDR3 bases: TGTGCCACCCGCTCGGACAGGGCGCCCTACGAGCAGTACTTC.

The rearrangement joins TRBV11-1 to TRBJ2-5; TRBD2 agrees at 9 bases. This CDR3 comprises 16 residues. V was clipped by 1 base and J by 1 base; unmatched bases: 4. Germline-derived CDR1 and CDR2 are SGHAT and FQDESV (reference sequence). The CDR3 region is CASSLGLAGPQETQYF. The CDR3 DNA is TGTGCCAGCAGCTTAGGTCTAGCGGGACCCCAAGAGACCCAGTACTTC.

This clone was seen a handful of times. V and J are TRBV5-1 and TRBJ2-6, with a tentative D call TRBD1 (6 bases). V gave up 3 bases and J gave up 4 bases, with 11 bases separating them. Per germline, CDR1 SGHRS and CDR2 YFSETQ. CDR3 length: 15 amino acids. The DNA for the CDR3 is TGCGCCAGCAGCTACAGGACAGCAGGGGCCAACGTCCTGACTTTC. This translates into CASSYRTAGANVLTF.

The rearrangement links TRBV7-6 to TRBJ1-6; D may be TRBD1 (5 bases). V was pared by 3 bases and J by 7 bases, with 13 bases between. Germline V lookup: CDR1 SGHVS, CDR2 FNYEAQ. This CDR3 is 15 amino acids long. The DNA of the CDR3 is TGTGCCAGCAGCTTTGGGGGGGGTCGGAATTCACCCCTCCACTTT. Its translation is CASSFGGGRNSPLHF.

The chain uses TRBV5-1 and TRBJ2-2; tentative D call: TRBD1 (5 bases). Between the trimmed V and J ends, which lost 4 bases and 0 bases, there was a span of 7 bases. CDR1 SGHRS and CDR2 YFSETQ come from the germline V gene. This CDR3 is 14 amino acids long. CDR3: CASSGAANTGELFF. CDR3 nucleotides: TGCGCCAGCAGCGGGGCAGCGAACACCGGGGAGCTGTTTTTT.